This TCR beta chain was identified during a study of sequential checkpoint blockade in melanoma. Study-wide background: Both treatment sequences were followed by maintenance nivolumab.

CDR1 and CDR2 from the germline V gene are KGHSH and LQKENI. The CDR3 totals 17 residues. V lost 2 bases to trimming and J lost 1 base; unmatched junction nucleotides: 7. Treatment reported: randomized to nivolumab then ipilimumab (arm A) or the reverse (arm B). Repertoires were generated with immunoSEQ multiplex PCR, while TCRdb's copy carries only in-frame clones and drops some. The table includes about 4,900 clones, under 40% detected once. This receptor was taken from a human donor with melanoma. The gene calls are TRBV18 and TRBJ2-2; 7 bases agree with TRBD2. The sample was tumor tissue (inferred from file names), taken from a patient given nivolumab and ipilimumab in sequence. CDR3 in amino acids: CASSPDQRGVNTGELFF. The CDR3, as DNA: TGTGCCAGCTCACCAGATCAACGGGGGGTGAACACCGGGGAGCTGTTTTTT. Full variable domain (outside the CDR3, taken from reference TRBV18 and TRBJ2-2): NAGVMQNPRHLVRRRGQEARLRCSPMKGHSHVYWYRQLPEEGLKFMVYLQKENIIDESGMPKERFSAEFPKEGPSILRIQQVVRGDSAAYFCASSPDQRGVNTGELFFGEGSRLTVL.